This T cell receptor beta chain came from a study of shared T cell receptors in the human thymus. Generated by immunoSEQ multiplex PCR, the TCRdb table keeps only in-frame clones and is missing some. The profile covers hundreds of thousands of clones, with approximately 87% appearing a single time and about 0.01% taken by the ten largest. The J segment lost 0 bases and the V segment lost 4 bases, leaving 5 bases of the junction unmatched. Germline V lookup: CDR1 LGHNA, CDR2 YSLEER. The CDR3 contains 15 residues. The same data also went into a second study, on human thymus T cells. That source notes: The donors were infants in Finland with congenital heart defects, otherwise immunologically healthy. Resections obtained during corrective heart surgery supplied the thymus tissue. Related research described thymic repertoires that were highly overlapping among unrelated individuals.

The sequenced sample was thymocytes. The receptor's source is a boy in the first two years of life with a congenital heart defect. This rearrangement joins TRBV4-3 to TRBJ2-7, with 8 bases fitting TRBD1. The CDR3 here is CASSRDRKSSYEQYF. The DNA for the CDR3 is TGCGCCAGCAGCCGGGACAGGAAAAGCTCCTACGAGCAGTACTTC.